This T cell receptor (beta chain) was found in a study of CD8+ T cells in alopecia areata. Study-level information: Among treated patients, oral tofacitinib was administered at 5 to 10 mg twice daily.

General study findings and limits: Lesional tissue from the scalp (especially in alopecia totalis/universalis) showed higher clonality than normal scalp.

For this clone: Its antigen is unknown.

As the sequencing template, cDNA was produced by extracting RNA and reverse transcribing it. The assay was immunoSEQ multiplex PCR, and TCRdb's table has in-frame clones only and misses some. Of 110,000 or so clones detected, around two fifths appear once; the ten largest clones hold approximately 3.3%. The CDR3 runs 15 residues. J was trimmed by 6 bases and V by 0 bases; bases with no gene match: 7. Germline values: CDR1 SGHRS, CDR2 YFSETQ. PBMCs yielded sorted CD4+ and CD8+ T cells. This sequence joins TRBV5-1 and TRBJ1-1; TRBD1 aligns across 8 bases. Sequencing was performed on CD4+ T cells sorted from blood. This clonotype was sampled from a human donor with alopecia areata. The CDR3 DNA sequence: TGCGCCAGCAGCTTGGTGGCAGGGGGCTCCTCTGAAGCTTTCTTT. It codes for CASSLVAGGSSEAFF. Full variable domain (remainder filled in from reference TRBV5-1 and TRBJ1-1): KAGVTQTPRYLIKTRGQQVTLSCSPISGHRSVSWYQQTPGQGLQFLFEYFSETQRNKGNFPGRFSGRQFSNSRSEMNVSTLELGDSALYLCASSLVAGGSSEAFFGQGTRLTVV.